This T cell receptor (beta chain) was obtained from a study of T cells in Graves' hyperthyroidism and ophthalmopathy. Study in general: Peripheral blood samples were taken at initial diagnosis, prior to any treatment.

CDR3 length: 14 amino acids. The V end lost 0 bases, the J end lost 2 bases, and 7 bases lay between the germline ends. The germline V gene encodes CDR1 MNHNY and CDR2 SVGAGI (reference sequence). What was amplified from RNA transcripts were TCR beta CDR3 regions. In the first-round RT-PCR of the TCR CDR3, the HTBI primer set was used. TCRdb redid the calling of the multiplex PCR reads with MiXCR, one entry per CDR3 protein. This table has some 800,000 distinct CDR3 sequences, roughly 40% appearing once. Reasons for excluding patients were uncontrolled infection, other autoimmune disease, pregnancy or lactation.

The rearrangement joins TRBV6-6 to TRBJ1-1; no firm D call. The receptor's source is a man between 18 and 35 years old with Graves' hyperthyroidism. Sequencing input: blood. The CDR3 bases are TGTGCCAGCAGTTACTCTGACCGTAACACTGAAGCTTTCTTT. Translation: CASSYSDRNTEAFF.